These 8 T cell receptor beta chains were all obtained from the same sample, sequenced in a study of blood T cell repertoires in COVID-19. This table comes from immunoSEQ multiplex PCR, and its TCRdb copy is limited to in-frame clones, with some not included. The top ten clones hold about 3% of a sample with about 280,000 clones, under 95% of them seen once. The sequenced material came from PBMCs or T cells enriched from blood (not recorded which). The receptor set was obtained from a middle-aged man who had been exposed to COVID-19.

Points on this clone: Relative to the germline gene, one junction end is altered; a read error may explain this. The chain links TRBV6-2 or TRBV6-3 to TRBJ1-2; 8 bases line up with TRBD1. Germline V CDR1 and CDR2: MNHEY, SVGEGT. This CDR3 is built from 13 residues. CDR3 in DNA: TGTGCCAGCAGTTGGACAGGGAACTCTGGCTACACCTTC. This codes for CASSWTGNSGYTF.

The chain combines TRBV27 with TRBJ1-6; the D is unclear. In germline, CDR1 is MNHEY, CDR2 SMNVEV (reference sequence). Deletions cut 4 bases from V and 9 bases from J, with 10 bases between. This CDR3 spans 13 amino acids. CDR3 residues: CASSSGVGSPLHF. The CDR3 DNA is TGTGCCAGCAGTTCAGGCGTCGGTTCACCCCTCCACTTT.

V and J are TRBV10-3 and TRBJ2-7; 7 bases align to TRBD2. The CDR3 contains 15 residues. Germline V CDR1 and CDR2: ENHRY, SYGVKD. J gave up 3 bases and V 10 bases, and 15 bases lay outside the gene matches. DNA for the CDR3: TGTGCCACTACAGAAGGGACTAATGGGCTCTACGAGCAGTACTTC. Translated: CATTEGTNGLYEQYF.

The V gene is TRBV30, the J gene TRBJ1-2; 9 bases line up with TRBD1. This CDR3 region has 13 residues. Germline V gives CDR1 GTSNPN, CDR2 SVGIG (reference sequence). With V trimmed by 0 bases and J by 7 bases, 3 bases remained unmatched. The CDR3 nucleotides are TGTGCCTGGAGTGTACAGGGGGCACTTGGCTACACCTTC. Translation gives CAWSVQGALGYTF.

V gene TRBV6-4 combines with J gene TRBJ1-1; D is unresolved. Germline V gives CDR1 MRHNA, CDR2 SNTAGT. V gave up 4 bases and J gave up 5 bases, with 11 bases separating them. The CDR3 is made up of 13 amino acids. CDR3 DNA: TGTGCCAGCAGTGTGACTATGGGAACTGAAGCTTTCTTT. This translates into CASSVTMGTEAFF.

This clone was observed a single time. The V call is TRBV7-9, the J call TRBJ1-2; 10 bases map to TRBD1. CDR3 length equals 13 residues. CDR1 is SEHNR and CDR2 is FQNEAQ in the germline V gene (reference sequence). Unmatched junction bases numbered 10, after V lost 8 bases and J lost 10 bases. In nucleotides, the CDR3 is TGTGCCAGCCTACTAGCCGGGACAGGGGACTACACCTTC. Translation: CASLLAGTGDYTF. Full variable domain (missing parts from reference TRBV7-9 and TRBJ1-2): DTGVSQNPRHKITKRGQNVTFRCDPISEHNRLYWYRQTLGQGPEFLTYFQNEAQLEKSRLLSDRFSAERPKGSFSTLEIQRTEQGDSAMYLCASLLAGTGDYTFGSGTRLTVV.

This clone was counted only a few times. At one boundary the junction diverges from the germline segment, which might be a read error. The genes are TRBV27 and TRBJ2-1, with a tentative D call TRBD1 (5 bases). The CDR3 has 16 residues. Germline V gene data show CDR1 as MNHEY and CDR2 as SMNVEV (reference sequence). The CDR3 spells CASSLYRQRVFNEQFF. The CDR3 DNA reads TGTGCCAGCAGCTTATACCGACAGCGCGTGTTCAATGAGCAGTTCTTC.

The V and J genes are TRBV2 and TRBJ1-5; tentative D call: TRBD1 (5 bases). V lost 8 bases to trimming and J lost 7 bases, with 15 bases between them. CDR1 and CDR2 from the germline V gene are SNHLY and FYNNEI. The CDR3 extends over 13 amino acids. CDR3 sequence (DNA): TGTGCCAGCGGGCAGGGACTTAGCCAGCCCCAGCATTTT. It yields the protein CASGQGLSQPQHF.